This entry concerns a single T cell receptor beta chain. Its specificity is unknown. The V end lost 0 bases, the J end lost 3 bases, and 17 bases lay between the germline ends. The length of the CDR3 is 17 residues. Germline assignment: CDR1 MGHRA and CDR2 YSYEKL. This specimen belongs to a study of response to subunit inactivated influenza vaccine. Findings of the study overall: Seasonal influenza vaccination, on each occasion, was suggested by the authors to recruit few new T cells.

MiXCR, run by TCRdb on the RT-PCR reads, gives a single entry per CDR3 protein. Here the sample spans fewer than 700,000 distinct CDR3 sequences, roughly 13% being singletons. The sequence was obtained from a man aged 45 to 65 who received an inactivated influenza vaccine. This rearrangement joins TRBV4-1 to TRBJ2-5; D is possibly TRBD1 or TRBD2 (5 bases each). The sample in question was PBMCs from blood, obtained roughly 45 days after vaccination. As DNA, the CDR3 is TGCGCCAGCAGCCAAGAAGGTCCCGGGACCTTAAAAGAGACCCAGTACTTC. Protein sequence: CASSQEGPGTLKETQYF.